These 2 T cell receptor beta chains originate from one sample sequenced in a study of shared clonotypes between healthy human individuals. Generated by immunoSEQ multiplex PCR, the TCRdb table keeps only in-frame clones and is missing some. This sample yields 2 million to 2.5 million clones, of which just over 90% are seen a single time; about 0.39% belongs to the top ten. Sequenced sample: naive CD4+ T cells from PBMCs. The subset denotes: CD45RA+ positively selected. The receptor source for this set is a young man in good health. Some clones in this sample may be carry-over from other donors' samples.

The J gene is TRBJ1-2, the V gene TRBV5-4; 9 bases map to TRBD1. J was trimmed by 6 bases and V by 4 bases; bases with no gene match: 13. There are 16 residues in the CDR3. CDR1 and CDR2 from the germline V gene are SGHNT and YYREEE (reference sequence). In DNA, the CDR3 is TGTGCCAGCAGCCAAAAACAGGGGGCGGAGATGGATGGCTACACCTTC. It translates to CASSQKQGAEMDGYTF.

The gene calls are TRBV5-1 and TRBJ1-2, with a tentative D call TRBD1 (5 bases). Per germline, CDR1 SGHRS and CDR2 YFSETQ. Trimming cost V 0 bases and J 3 bases, with 12 bases left between them. CDR3 size: 15 residues. CDR3 sequence: CASSLAPGRDYGYTF. Written as DNA, the CDR3 is TGCGCCAGCAGCTTGGCCCCCGGCAGGGACTATGGCTACACCTTC. The full variable domain, with the rest looked up from reference TRBV5-1 and TRBJ1-2, is KAGVTQTPRYLIKTRGQQVTLSCSPISGHRSVSWYQQTPGQGLQFLFEYFSETQRNKGNFPGRFSGRQFSNSRSEMNVSTLELGDSALYLCASSLAPGRDYGYTFGSGTRLTVV.